Listed below are T cell receptor beta chains from one sample, sequenced in a study of T cells in Graves' hyperthyroidism and ophthalmopathy. TCRdb reprocessed the multiplex PCR reads with MiXCR, giving one entry per CDR3 protein. The sample consists of hundreds of thousands of distinct CDR3 sequences, approximately 19% of them appearing once. The sequenced sample consisted of blood. The origin of the receptors is a woman aged 18-35 years with Graves' hyperthyroidism. Each CDR3 is given with its conserved first and last residue. D genes are given only for firm matches. The size field is filled for only some rows; it gives once, few, many or a size class.

.	TRBV5-1	.	TRBJ1-1	CASSLGWENTEAFF	TGCGCCAGCAGCTTGGGATGGGAGAACACTGAAGCTTTCTTT
TRBD2	TRBV5-1	many	TRBJ2-7	CASSVLAGPYEQYF	TGCGCCAGCAGCGTCCTAGCGGGGCCCTACGAGCAGTACTTC
.	TRBV11-2	few	TRBJ1-1	CASSLSTTNTEAFF	TGTGCCAGCAGCCTCTCGACAACGAACACTGAAGCTTTCTTT
.	TRBV15	many	TRBJ1-5	CATSRPSANQPQHF	TGTGCCACCAGCAGACCATCGGCCAATCAGCCCCAGCATTTT
.	TRBV7-4	.	TRBJ1-5	CASSLFGPLGPPEGYSNQPQHF	TGTGCCAGCAGCTTATTTGGACCCCTTGGGCCCCCGGAGGGGTATAGCAATCAGCCCCAGCATTTT
TRBD2	TRBV20-1	many	TRBJ2-5	CSASPTSGGAWETQYF	TGCAGTGCTAGTCCCACCAGCGGGGGGGCCTGGGAGACCCAGTACTTC
TRBD2	TRBV25-1	many	TRBJ2-5	CASSDGSSGGYPETQYF	TGTGCCAGCAGTGACGGGTCTAGCGGGGGATATCCAGAGACCCAGTACTTC
.	TRBV25-1	many	TRBJ2-2	CATQAGGQISGELFF	TGTGCCACGCAAGCCGGGGGGCAAATCTCCGGGGAGCTGTTTTTT
TRBD2	TRBV2	many	TRBJ2-5	CASSPRRGGQETQYF	TGTGCCAGCAGTCCCCGGCGGGGGGGTCAAGAGACCCAGTACTTC
.	TRBV18	few	TRBJ1-2	CASSRSRGDGGYTF	TGTGCCAGCTCCCGTTCGCGGGGAGACGGAGGCTACACCTTC
.	TRBV6-5	.	TRBJ1-2	CASSYGDYGYTF	TGTGCCAGCAGTTATGGGGACTATGGCTACACCTTC
TRBD2	TRBV20-1	many	TRBJ2-2	CSASTPSGGDTGELFF	TGCAGTGCTAGTACCCCTAGCGGGGGGGACACCGGGGAGCTGTTTTTT
.	TRBV6-1	many	TRBJ2-2	CASSGWETGELFF	TGTGCCAGCAGCGGGTGGGAGACCGGGGAGCTGTTTTTT
TRBD2	TRBV2	many	TRBJ2-5	CASKMLAGLQETQYF	TGTGCCAGCAAGATGTTAGCGGGGCTTCAAGAGACCCAGTACTTC
.	TRBV6-1	many	TRBJ2-7	CASSENRGGGEQYF	TGTGCCAGCAGTGAAAACAGAGGGGGGGGCGAGCAGTACTTC
TRBD1	TRBV5-1	many	TRBJ1-6	CASSPGTGNSPLHF	TGCGCCAGCAGCCCCGGGACAGGGAATTCACCCCTCCACTTT
.	TRBV6-1	many	TRBJ2-7	CASSVLQTWSYEQYF	TGTGCCAGCAGTGTCCTCCAGACCTGGAGCTACGAGCAGTACTTC
.	TRBV18	many	TRBJ2-7	CASSLDGTYEQYF	TGTGCCAGCTCACTCGACGGCACCTACGAGCAGTACTTC
.	TRBV20-1	many	TRBJ2-4	CSARSGAENIQYF	TGCAGTGCTAGATCGGGGGCCGAGAACATTCAGTACTTC
.	TRBV12-3/TRBV12-4	.	TRBJ2-5	CASNNFARGLGQETQYF	TGTGCCAGCAACAATTTCGCCCGGGGGCTCGGGCAAGAGACCCAGTACTTC
.	TRBV4-1	.	TRBJ1-1	CASSQRRGGGDTEACF	TGCGCCAGCAGCCAACGAAGGGGCGGAGGGGACACTGAAGCTTGCTTT
TRBD1	TRBV6-1	many	TRBJ2-7	CASSEADRVFSYEQYF	TGTGCCAGCAGTGAGGCCGACAGGGTATTTTCCTACGAGCAGTACTTC
.	TRBV12-3/TRBV12-4	many	TRBJ2-5	CASRPGVAETQYF	TGTGCCAGCAGACCAGGGGTTGCAGAGACCCAGTACTTC
.	TRBV3-1	.	TRBJ2-2	CASSQVSGSWNTGELFF	TGTGCCAGCAGCCAAGTCTCGGGGAGTTGGAATACCGGGGAGCTGTTTTTT
.	TRBV12-3/TRBV12-4	.	TRBJ1-2	CASRKNEDYGYTF	TGTGCCAGCAGGAAAAATGAGGACTATGGCTACACCTTC
.	TRBV9	many	TRBJ2-3	CASSLRLGGGDTQYF	TGTGCCAGCAGCCTCCGTCTGGGGGGCGGAGATACGCAGTATTTT
TRBD1	TRBV15	many	TRBJ2-4	CATDRAGNIQYF	TGTGCCACCGACAGGGCAGGAAACATTCAGTACTTC
.	TRBV20-1	many	TRBJ2-7	CSARDSVSEQYF	TGCAGTGCTAGAGATTCCGTCAGCGAGCAGTACTTC
TRBD1	TRBV27	many	TRBJ2-2	CASRLILRGRTGELFF	TGTGCCAGCAGGCTAATCCTCAGGGGGCGGACCGGGGAGCTGTTTTTT
.	TRBV9	many	TRBJ2-7	CASHRSGLDSYEQYF	TGTGCCAGCCACCGCTCGGGACTCGACTCCTACGAGCAGTACTTC
.	TRBV20-1	many	TRBJ2-7	CSKTHRGGYEQYF	TGCAGCAAAACGCACAGGGGAGGGTACGAGCAGTACTTC